This is a list of T cell receptor beta chains from one sample in a study of cytomegalovirus exposure and HLA in healthy donors. Assay: immunoSEQ multiplex PCR; the TCRdb copy retains only in-frame clones and omits some. Of 100,000 or so clones in the sample, roughly four fifths are singletons; the top ten hold less than 4%. The material sequenced was PBMCs. All receptors derive from a man younger than 40 in good health and CMV-seropositive. The CDR3 runs from the conserved cysteine through the conserved F or W. The D gene is left open where the match is weak. Expanded clones are given a class, and other clones once, few, many or no size at all.

j_gene | abundance | v_gene | d_gene | CDR3aa | CDR3nt
TRBJ2-7 | NA | TRBV6-5 | NA | CASSYNIGWERAEQYF | TGTGCCAGCAGTTACAACATTGGCTGGGAGAGGGCCGAGCAGTACTTC
TRBJ2-7 | NA | TRBV5-8 | TRBD2 | CASSSPGLAGYEQYF | TGTGCCAGCAGCTCGCCGGGACTAGCGGGCTACGAGCAGTACTTC
TRBJ2-5 | NA | TRBV9 | TRBD1 | CASSGRGGQGRLETQYF | TGTGCCAGCAGCGGCAGGGGGGGACAGGGACGATTAGAGACCCAGTACTTC
TRBJ2-7 | NA | TRBV15 | TRBD2 | CATSDSTSATYEQYF | TGTGCCACCAGCGACTCGACTAGCGCGACCTACGAGCAGTACTTC
TRBJ2-2 | NA | TRBV11-2 | NA | CASSLVQFANTGELFF | TGTGCCAGCAGCTTAGTTCAGTTTGCGAACACCGGGGAGCTGTTTTTT
TRBJ1-3 | NA | TRBV4-1 | NA | CASSQDRDTFSGNTIYF | TGCGCCAGCAGCCAAGACCGGGACACCTTCTCTGGAAACACCATATATTTT
TRBJ2-1 | NA | TRBV6-1 | TRBD2 | CASMPGLAGFNEQFF | TGTGCCAGCATGCCGGGACTAGCGGGATTCAATGAGCAGTTCTTC
TRBJ2-7 | NA | TRBV27 | TRBD1 | CASSLLYGTGGDEQYF | TGTGCCAGCAGTTTATTGTACGGGACAGGGGGCGACGAGCAGTACTTC
TRBJ2-1 | NA | TRBV10-1 | NA | CASSDGQHNEQFF | TGCGCCAGCAGTGATGGACAGCACAATGAGCAGTTCTTC
TRBJ2-2 | NA | TRBV15 | TRBD2 | CATSAGVTSNTGELFF | TGTGCCACCTCGGCGGGGGTGACTTCGAACACCGGGGAGCTGTTTTTT
TRBJ2-7 | NA | TRBV29-1 | NA | CSVVQVDEQYF | TGCAGCGTTGTACAGGTTGACGAGCAGTACTTC
TRBJ2-7 | NA | TRBV5-5 | TRBD1 | CASSWGPGTGGYEQYF | TGTGCCAGCAGCTGGGGGCCCGGGACAGGGGGGTACGAGCAGTACTTC
TRBJ2-3 | once | TRBV29-1 | TRBD1 | CSVRQGKGTDTQYF | TGCAGCGTTCGACAGGGGAAGGGCACAGATACGCAGTATTTT
TRBJ2-7 | once | TRBV5-8 | NA | CASSRRIATTYEQYF | TGTGCCAGCAGCCGGCGGATAGCGACGACCTACGAGCAGTACTTC
TRBJ2-1 | once | TRBV12-5 | TRBD2 | CASGQGLAGEGSEQFF | TGTGCTAGTGGTCAGGGACTAGCGGGAGAGGGGTCAGAGCAGTTCTTC
TRBJ2-1 | NA | TRBV5-1 | NA | CASSRFRDNNEQFF | TGCGCCAGCAGCCGATTCCGGGACAACAATGAGCAGTTCTTC
TRBJ2-7 | NA | TRBV28 | TRBD2 | CASSLYGRGEQYF | TGTGCCAGCAGTTTGTACGGGAGGGGAGAGCAGTACTTC
TRBJ2-6 | few | TRBV25-1 | NA | CASRDNSGANVLTF | TGTGCCAGCAGGGACAACTCTGGGGCCAACGTCCTGACTTTC
TRBJ2-1 | NA | TRBV2 | TRBD2 | CATPSSGGGEQFF | TGTGCCACTCCTTCTAGCGGCGGCGGGGAGCAGTTCTTC
TRBJ2-1 | NA | TRBV10-3 | TRBD1 | CAISDRYDNEQFF | TGTGCCATCTCGGACAGGTATGACAATGAGCAGTTCTTC
TRBJ1-3 | few | TRBV7-9 | NA | CASSMGRVIPGNTIYF | TGTGCCAGCAGCATGGGCAGGGTAATTCCTGGAAACACCATATATTTT
TRBJ2-3 | NA | TRBV29-1 | TRBD2 | CSVPSGTGTAQYF | TGCAGCGTCCCTAGCGGGACGGGTACCGCGCAGTATTTT